The rows below give T cell receptor beta chains drawn from one sample of a study of T cells in Graves' hyperthyroidism and ophthalmopathy. TCRdb re-analysed the multiplex PCR reads in MiXCR, keeping a single row per CDR3 protein. The sample records a few hundred thousand distinct CDR3 sequences, about a sixth being singletons. The sequenced sample was blood. These receptors all come from a woman between 25 and 40 years old with Graves' hyperthyroidism. CDR3s include the opening cysteine and the closing phenylalanine or tryptophan. The D gene is left open where the match is weak. For some rows the clone size is stated as once, few or many, or as a class when expanded; others skip it.

>.|TRBV7-9|TRBJ2-7|.
CASSSVPSGSYEQYF
TGTGCCAGCAGCTCAGTACCCAGTGGCTCCTACGAGCAGTACTTC
>.|TRBV7-2|TRBJ2-5|many
CASSLDGSKETQYF
TGTGCCAGCAGCTTAGATGGCAGTAAAGAGACCCAGTACTTC
>TRBD2|TRBV20-1|TRBJ2-4|few
CSLAREGIQYF
TGCAGTCTGGCCAGGGAGGGCATTCAGTACTTC
>.|TRBV15|TRBJ1-2|.
CATSRDGTRYGYTF
TGTGCCACCAGCAGAGATGGGACCCGGTATGGCTACACCTTC
>.|TRBV4-1|TRBJ2-3|few
CASSQVGVRTDTQYF
TGCGCCAGCAGCCAAGTGGGAGTACGCACAGATACGCAGTATTTT
>.|TRBV6-2/TRBV6-3|TRBJ1-5|few
CASSYSVWRDPGQPQHF
TGTGCCAGCAGTTACTCGGTCTGGAGGGACCCCGGGCAGCCCCAGCATTTT
>TRBD2|TRBV29-1|TRBJ2-3|many
CSVARSSGGSTDTQYF
TGCAGCGTTGCCAGGTCTAGCGGAGGGAGCACAGATACGCAGTATTTT
>TRBD1|TRBV29-1|TRBJ2-7|.
CSVESGGDYEQYF
TGCAGCGTTGAGTCAGGGGGTGACTACGAGCAGTACTTC
>.|TRBV7-2|TRBJ2-1|many
CASSLVRGNRNEQFF
TGTGCCAGCAGCTTAGTTCGCGGGAATCGCAATGAGCAGTTCTTC
>TRBD2|TRBV24-1|TRBJ2-1|many
CATSDPTSVVNNEQFF
TGTGCCACCAGTGACCCCACTAGCGTGGTTAACAATGAGCAGTTCTTC
>.|TRBV24-1|TRBJ2-3|many
CATSERDTTVGTDTQYF
TGTGCCACCAGTGAGCGGGACACCACAGTGGGCACAGATACGCAGTATTTT
>TRBD1|TRBV27|TRBJ1-1|few
CASSSGQNEAFF
TGTGCCAGCAGTTCGGGACAGAATGAAGCTTTCTTT